The clone carrying this TCR beta chain was seen repeatedly, ten times or more. V lost 5 bases, J lost 2 bases, and 6 bases stayed unmatched. Germline CDR1 SGHVS, CDR2 FNYEAQ. The CDR3 extends over 15 amino acids. The sample originates from a study of T cell repertoires in cytomegalovirus infection. MiXCR, applied by TCRdb to the reads, yields one record per CDR3 protein. Seen here are about 190,000 distinct CDR3 sequences, 25% to 30% observed once, and the top ten hold approximately 31%. This clonotype originated in a human donor in good health (CMV status not recorded). Some clones in this sample may be carry-over from other donors' samples. Sequenced material: PBMCs. V is TRBV7-6 and J is TRBJ2-7; 10 bases agree with TRBD1. For the CDR3, the DNA is TGTGCCAGCAGCCCCCGGGGGACAGGGGCCTACGAGCAGTACTTC. This codes for CASSPRGTGAYEQYF.